Presented here are 27 T cell receptor beta chains from one specimen sequenced in a study of OX40 agonist ivuxolimab in advanced cancers. The data were produced by immunoSEQ multiplex PCR, yet TCRdb's version contains in-frame clones alone and is incomplete. The sample contains around 100,000 clones, 90% of which appear only once. This material consisted of CD4+ or CD8+ T cells sorted from blood, taken in a trial of the OX40 agonist ivuxolimab. The receptor set was obtained from an adult with an advanced solid tumor such as melanoma, head and neck, liver or kidney cancer.

A few counts support this clone. The V gene is TRBV19, the J gene TRBJ2-7; either TRBD1 or TRBD2 may fit D (6 bases each). The V end lost 3 bases, the J end lost 9 bases, and 18 bases lay between the germline ends. The germline V gene has CDR1 LNHDA and CDR2 SQIVND (reference sequence). The CDR3 spans 14 residues. The CDR3 loop reads CASSIKGGQQSQYF. The CDR3 DNA follows: TGTGCCAGTAGTATTAAAGGGGGGCAACAGTCGCAGTACTTC. The full variable domain, its missing parts supplied by reference TRBV19 and TRBJ2-7, is DGGITQSPKYLFRKEGQNVTLSCEQNLNHDAMYWYRQDPGQGLRLIYYSQIVNDFQKGDIAEGYSVSREKKESFPLTVTSAQKNPTAFYLCASSIKGGQQSQYFGPGTRLTVT.

This clone was observed once. V is TRBV6-5 and J is TRBJ1-1, with D maybe TRBD1 (5 bases). The CDR3 runs to 14 residues. Trimming took 6 bases from V and 5 from J, leaving 16 bases between them. Germline V gene sequence: CDR1 MNHEY, CDR2 SVGAGI. The CDR3 loop is CASRDGGWDTEAFF. CDR3 nucleotides: TGTGCCAGCAGGGATGGGGGGTGGGATACTGAAGCTTTCTTT.

The V call is TRBV6-5, the J call TRBJ1-6, with D possibly being TRBD1 (5 bases). In germline, CDR1 is MNHEY, CDR2 SVGAGI. V was pared by 5 bases and J by 8 bases, with 10 bases between. CDR3 length equals 13 residues. CDR3 DNA: TGTGCCAGCAGTGTCAGGGATGATTCACCCCTCCACTTT. Amino acid sequence: CASSVRDDSPLHF.

V usage is TRBV5-4 and J usage is TRBJ1-5, with a tentative D call TRBD1 (5 bases). CDR3 length: 13 residues. V lost 0 bases to trimming and J lost 8 bases, with 9 bases between them. Germline-derived CDR1 and CDR2 are SGHNT and YYREEE (reference sequence). The CDR3 here is CASSLEGEKPQHF. The CDR3 DNA follows: TGTGCCAGCAGCTTGGAAGGGGAAAAGCCCCAGCATTTT.

The chain recombines TRBV21-1 with TRBJ2-7. TRBV21-1 is reported as a pseudogene. The CDR3 covers 13 residues. Here the CDR3 DNA reads TGTGCCAGCAGCAAGGGTGCACCCTACGAGCAGTACTTC. As protein: CASSKGAPYEQYF.

In nucleotides, the CDR3 is TGTGCCAGCACCGCTCAGGGTTCCTACAATGAGCAGTTCTTC. Amino acid sequence: CASTAQGSYNEQFF. The chain is built from TRBV27 and TRBJ2-1, with D perhaps TRBD1 (5 bases). The length of the CDR3 is 14 residues. V dropped 7 bases and J dropped 1 base, with 11 bases sitting between them. Germline V lookup: CDR1 MNHEY, CDR2 SMNVEV (reference sequence).

Remarks on this clone: A read error may account for a junction end that differs from germline. This chain connects TRBV29-1 to TRBJ2-7, with D tentatively TRBD2 (5 bases). CDR1 is SQVTM, CDR2 ANQGSEA, per germline. This CDR3 region has 12 residues. The CDR3 region has the DNA TGCAGCTTTGAGGGAGCGTCCTACGAGCAGTACTTC. Translated: CSFEGASYEQYF.

CDR3 sequence (DNA): TGTGCCAGCAGCGTCGAAAACAGGGTGGCCAACGTCCTGACTTTC. It yields the protein CASSVENRVANVLTF. V is TRBV9 and J is TRBJ2-6, with D tentatively TRBD1 (6 bases). CDR3 length: 15 amino acids. V was pared by 2 bases and J by 6 bases, with 12 bases between. Germline loops: CDR1 SGDLS, CDR2 YYNGEE.

V is TRBV11-2 and J is TRBJ2-5; TRBD2 agrees at 10 bases. V shed 2 bases, J shed 5 bases, and the junction held 11 bases outside the gene matches. There are 17 residues in the CDR3. Germline V gene sequence: CDR1 SGHAT, CDR2 FQNNGV. In nucleotides, the CDR3 is TGTGCCAGCAGCTTATTAGAAGCGGGGGGGCCGCGGGAGACCCAGTACTTC. Translating gives CASSLLEAGGPRETQYF.

The V and J genes are TRBV6-6 and TRBJ2-2, with 7 bases matching TRBD1. There are 14 residues in the CDR3. Trimming took 6 bases from V and 2 from J; bases not matched to a gene: 3. Germline CDR1 is MNHNY and CDR2 is SVGAGI (reference sequence). The DNA for the CDR3 is TGTGCCAGCAGGGGACAGACTAACACCGGGGAGCTGTTTTTT. Encoded protein: CASRGQTNTGELFF.

J is TRBJ1-1 and V is TRBV27; D remains unclear. The CDR3 is made up of 17 amino acids. CDR1 is MNHEY and CDR2 is SMNVEV in the germline V gene (reference sequence). Trimming took 3 bases from V and 4 from J, leaving 21 bases between them. CDR3: CASSFGPLLGGSTEAFF. CDR3 nucleotides: TGTGCCAGCAGTTTTGGGCCATTACTAGGTGGGTCCACTGAAGCTTTCTTT.

V gene TRBV5-4 combines with J gene TRBJ2-2, with D possibly matching TRBD1 (6 bases). V was clipped by 2 bases and J by 1 base, with 12 bases between them. This CDR3 is built from 16 residues. CDR1 is SGHNT and CDR2 is YYREEE in the germline V gene (reference sequence). CDR3 region: CASSLPGQQNTGELFF. DNA for the CDR3: TGTGCCAGCAGCTTACCGGGACAACAGAACACCGGGGAGCTGTTTTTT.

This chain uses TRBV30 with TRBJ1-6; D is ambiguous. The CDR3 totals 14 residues. Germline CDR1 is GTSNPN and CDR2 is SVGIG (reference sequence). Trimming pared 1 base from V and 0 bases from J, leaving 4 bases between. CDR3 sequence reads: CAWSASSYNSPLHF. CDR3 DNA sequence: TGTGCCTGGAGTGCCAGCTCCTATAATTCACCCCTCCACTTT.

The CDR3 DNA follows: TGTGCCAGCAGCCCCACGCCGGGACAGAATTATCAGCCCCAGCATTTT. Its protein is CASSPTPGQNYQPQHF. The chain is built from TRBV5-4 and TRBJ1-5; 7 nucleotides agree with TRBD1. With 4 bases clipped from V and 5 bases from J, the junction kept 12 bases outside the gene matches. The CDR3 is 16 amino acids. Germline V gene sequence: CDR1 SGHNT, CDR2 YYREEE (reference sequence).

The genes are TRBV30 and TRBJ2-1; D is unclear. Trimming stripped 1 base from V and 8 bases from J, with 9 bases between. Per germline, CDR1 GTSNPN and CDR2 SVGIG (reference sequence). The CDR3 has 12 amino acids. CDR3 coding DNA: TGTGCCTGGAGTGGGGGATGGGATGAGCAGTTCTTC. Translating gives CAWSGGWDEQFF.

The chain combines TRBV21-1 with TRBJ2-3; TRBD1 is taken as the D call from the table, unchecked against the DNA. TRBV21-1 is reported as a pseudogene. The CDR3 is made up of 18 amino acids. CDR3 nucleotide sequence: TGTGCCAGCAGCAAAGGGGTTGTCCAGGGGGGAGGCACAGATACGCAGTATTTT. Translating it yields CASSKGVVQGGGTDTQYF.

The chain has TRBV5-1 and TRBJ1-2; the D gene is possibly TRBD1 (6 bases). Germline CDR1 SGHRS, CDR2 YFSETQ. The CDR3 sequence is 13 residues long. Trimming took 4 bases from V and 2 from J, leaving 9 bases between them. In DNA form, the CDR3 reads TGCGCCAGCAGCCTAAGGGGGAACTATGGCTACACCTTC. Amino acids: CASSLRGNYGYTF.

This clone was seen only once. The chain employs TRBV7-3 and TRBJ1-1, with D hard to call. This CDR3 has 13 amino acids. V lost 1 base to trimming and J lost 1 base, with 4 bases between them. Per germline, CDR1 SGHTA and CDR2 FQGTGA. CDR3 amino acids: CASSLNRNTEAFF. The CDR3 DNA reads TGTGCCAGCAGCTTAAACAGGAACACTGAAGCTTTCTTT. Full variable domain (remainder filled in from reference TRBV7-3 and TRBJ1-1): GAGVSQTPSNKVTEKGKYVELRCDPISGHTALYWYRQSLGQGPEFLIYFQGTGAADDSGLPNDRFFAVRPEGSVSTLKIQRTERGDSAVYLCASSLNRNTEAFFGQGTRLTVV.

V is TRBV5-1 and J is TRBJ2-7, with 8 bases lining up with TRBD1. With 0 bases clipped from V and 3 bases from J, the junction kept 2 bases outside the gene matches. The CDR3 has 14 residues. CDR1 and CDR2 (germline): SGHRS, YFSETQ. This chain's CDR3 is CASSLGTGRYEQYF. The CDR3, as DNA: TGCGCCAGCAGCTTGGGGACAGGGCGCTACGAGCAGTACTTC.

The V call is TRBV19, the J call TRBJ1-4, with D unclear. The CDR3 is 14 residues long. CDR1 is LNHDA and CDR2 is SQIVND in the germline V gene (reference sequence). Trimming pared 3 bases from V and 8 bases from J, leaving 13 bases between. CDR3 in amino acids: CASSISTPSEKLFF. CDR3 coding DNA: TGTGCCAGTAGTATCTCCACCCCCAGCGAAAAACTGTTTTTT. The whole variable domain, filled in from reference TRBV19 and TRBJ1-4, reads DGGITQSPKYLFRKEGQNVTLSCEQNLNHDAMYWYRQDPGQGLRLIYYSQIVNDFQKGDIAEGYSVSREKKESFPLTVTSAQKNPTAFYLCASSISTPSEKLFFGSGTQLSVL.

The V and J genes are TRBV4-1 and TRBJ1-4; D is unresolved. V dropped 0 bases and J dropped 5 bases, with 13 bases sitting between them. CDR1 is MGHRA, CDR2 YSYEKL, per germline. CDR3 length: 16 amino acids. The CDR3 region has the DNA TGCGCCAGCAGCCAAGAAGGTGCAAGGGCGAATGAAAAACTGTTTTTT. Translated, it gives CASSQEGARANEKLFF.

The chain links TRBV30 to TRBJ2-5; D is perhaps TRBD2 (6 bases). Trimming cost V 1 base and J 1 base, with 7 bases left between them. The germline gives CDR1 GTSNPN, CDR2 SVGIG (reference sequence). This CDR3 comprises 13 residues. CDR3 DNA: TGTGCCTGGAGTGGCGGGGTCCAAGAGACCCAGTACTTC. Protein sequence: CAWSGGVQETQYF.

The genes are TRBV10-2 and TRBJ2-2; a possible D gene is TRBD2 (5 bases). The CDR3 length is 14 residues. The V gene lost 10 bases and the J gene lost 1 base, with 13 bases spanning the gap. Germline V gives CDR1 WSHSY, CDR2 SAAADI. The CDR3 DNA sequence: TGCGCCACCGGTTTCCGGGGGAACACCGGGGAGCTGTTTTTT. It translates to CATGFRGNTGELFF.

This chain uses TRBV29-1 with TRBJ2-5; D perhaps matches TRBD1 (5 bases). Per the germline V gene, CDR1 is SQVTM and CDR2 is ANQGSEA. Between the trimmed V and J ends, which lost 4 bases and 5 bases, there was a span of 14 bases. The CDR3 length is 13 residues. The CDR3: CSVVGPSGETQYF. DNA for the CDR3: TGCAGCGTTGTGGGGCCATCTGGGGAGACCCAGTACTTC.

The chain couples TRBV7-3 to TRBJ1-2, with D possibly being TRBD1 (6 bases). Germline CDR1 is SGHTA and CDR2 is FQGTGA. Trimming shortened V by 5 bases and J by 4 bases, and 11 bases separated the two germline ends. The CDR3 sequence is 13 residues long. Written as DNA, the CDR3 is TGTGCCAGCAGCGGACAGCCTGGCTATGGCTACACCTTC. This codes for CASSGQPGYGYTF.

The chain recombines TRBV19 with TRBJ2-5; D tentatively reads TRBD1 or TRBD2 (5 bases each). From germline, CDR1 is LNHDA and CDR2 SQIVND (reference sequence). Trimming removed 5 bases from V and 2 bases from J, with 9 bases in between. CDR3 length: 13 amino acids. DNA of the CDR3: TGTGCCAGTAGTCCTGGGGGACAAGAGACCCAGTACTTC. Its protein product is CASSPGGQETQYF. The complete variable domain, with remaining parts taken from reference TRBV19 and TRBJ2-5, reads DGGITQSPKYLFRKEGQNVTLSCEQNLNHDAMYWYRQDPGQGLRLIYYSQIVNDFQKGDIAEGYSVSREKKESFPLTVTSAQKNPTAFYLCASSPGGQETQYFGPGTRLLVL.

This clone was observed once. The chain couples TRBV28 to TRBJ1-5, with 12 positions matching TRBD1. The CDR3 runs to 14 residues. Germline lookup yields CDR1 MDHEN and CDR2 SYDVKM. V was pared by 6 bases and J by 5 bases, with 2 bases of the junction left unmatched. Written as DNA, the CDR3 is TGTGCCAGCAGCGGGACAGGGGGCCATCAGCCCCAGCATTTT. Translation gives CASSGTGGHQPQHF.